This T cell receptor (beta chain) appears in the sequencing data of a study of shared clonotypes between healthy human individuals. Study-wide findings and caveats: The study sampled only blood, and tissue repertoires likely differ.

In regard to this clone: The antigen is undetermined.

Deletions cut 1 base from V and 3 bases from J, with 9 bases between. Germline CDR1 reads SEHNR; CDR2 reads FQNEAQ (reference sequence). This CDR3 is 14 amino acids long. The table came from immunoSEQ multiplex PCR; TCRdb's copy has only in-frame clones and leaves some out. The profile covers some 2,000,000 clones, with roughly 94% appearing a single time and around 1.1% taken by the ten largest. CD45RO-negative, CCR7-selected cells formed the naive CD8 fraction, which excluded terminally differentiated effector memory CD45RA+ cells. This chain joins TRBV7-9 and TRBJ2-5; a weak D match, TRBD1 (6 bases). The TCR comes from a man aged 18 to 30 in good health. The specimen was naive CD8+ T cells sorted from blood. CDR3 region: CASSLVGAKETQYF. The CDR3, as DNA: TGTGCCAGCAGCTTAGTGGGGGCGAAAGAGACCCAGTACTTC.